The 9 T cell receptor beta chains reported below all come from one sample, sequenced in a study of HIV-infected patients and healthy controls (dated by TCRdb to about 2014). The method behind the library was 5' RACE. The listed sequencing device is Illumina MiSeq. 400 to 650 ng RNA was reverse transcribed with SuperScript III using primers against the alpha and beta constant regions. Separate libraries for the alpha and beta chains were generated through chain-specific third strand synthesis that incorporated multiplexing indices. TCRdb handled the public reads itself, with Q25 trimming in fastp and clone calling in MiXCR, and kept productive beta chains. Each CDR3 protein gets just one entry, which takes the most common genes and DNA from the rows behind it. In all, the sample holds more than 4,000 distinct CDR3 sequences, and approximately 22% of those were seen once. The biggest ten clones account for about 28% of the sample.

The study collected follow-up blood from HIV-infected patients roughly three months, about 14 weeks, after antiretroviral therapy began. Whole blood was used without fractionating the cells, so the repertoire represented all peripheral T cells without sorting. The sample consisted of blood, taken during antiretroviral therapy. The receptors originated from an adult with HIV infection.

By sample share, this clonotype is medium-sized. This chain links TRBV11-3 with TRBJ2-3, with 9 bases fitting TRBD1. With 3 bases clipped from V and 6 bases from J, the junction kept 10 bases outside the gene matches. CDR1 SGHNT and CDR2 YENEEA come from the germline V gene. This CDR3 spans 16 amino acids. The CDR3 reads CASSFPRDRVSDTQYF. In DNA form, the CDR3 reads TGTGCCAGCAGCTTCCCCCGGGACAGGGTTTCGGATACGCAGTATTTT.

Details on this clonotype: Since a much larger clone is just one base distant, this may be a read error. The chain recombines TRBV19 with TRBJ2-7; 7 bases match TRBD1. CDR1 is LNHDA, CDR2 SQIVND, per germline (reference sequence). This CDR3 has 13 residues. J was trimmed by 7 bases and V by 7 bases; bases with no gene match: 10. This chain's CDR3 is CASTGGGIREQYF. In DNA form, the CDR3 reads TGTGCCAGTACAGGGGGTGGAATTCGGGAGCAGTACTTC. The full variable domain, its missing parts supplied by reference TRBV19 and TRBJ2-7, is DGGITQSPKYLFRKEGQNVTLSCEQNLNHDAMYWYRQDPGQGLRLIYYSQIVNDFQKGDIAEGYSVSREKKESFPLTVTSAQKNPTAFYLCASTGGGIREQYFGPGTRLTVT.

This clonotype ranks as medium-sized (0.01 to 0.1%). The V gene is TRBV11-2, the J gene TRBJ2-1; no firm D call. V dropped 6 bases and J dropped 11 bases, with 17 bases sitting between them. This CDR3 spans 13 amino acids. The germline V gene has CDR1 SGHAT and CDR2 FQNNGV. The CDR3 coding sequence is TGTGCCAGCAGACCCGGCTCCAGCCCAAAGCAGTTCTTC. Encoded protein: CASRPGSSPKQFF.

This clonotype has only a few counts. The gene calls are TRBV6-2 or TRBV6-3 and TRBJ1-1; D call uncertain. The CDR3 runs 11 residues. The V gene's germline CDR1 is MNHEY and CDR2 SVGEGT. V was cut by 4 bases and J by 4 bases, with 4 bases left in between. The CDR3 DNA reads TGTGCCAGCAGTTGGGGCACTGAAGCTTTCTTT. It specifies CASSWGTEAFF.

This clonotype turned up a few times. The chain combines TRBV7-2 with TRBJ1-5, with 8 bases lining up with TRBD1. From germline, CDR1 is SGHTA and CDR2 FQGNSA. V was pared by 8 bases and J by 3 bases, with 3 bases of the junction left unmatched. CDR3 size: 13 residues. CDR3 sequence reads: CASGQGHNQPQHF. CDR3 DNA sequence: TGTGCCAGCGGACAGGGCCACAATCAGCCCCAGCATTTT. The full variable domain, with the rest looked up from reference TRBV7-2 and TRBJ1-5, is GAGVSQSPSNKVTEKGKDVELRCDPISGHTALYWYRQSLGQGLEFLIYFQGNSAPDKSGLPSDRFSAERTGGSVSTLTIQRTQQEDSAVYLCASGQGHNQPQHFGDGTRLSIL.

This chain's CDR3 is CASSRDGLQETQYF. For the CDR3, the DNA is TGTGCCAGTAGTAGGGACGGCCTCCAAGAGACCCAGTACTTC. This chain links TRBV19 with TRBJ2-5, with D tentatively TRBD1 or TRBD2 (5 bases each). This CDR3 comprises 14 residues. V was clipped by 4 bases and J by 1 base, with 10 bases between them. Germline values: CDR1 LNHDA, CDR2 SQIVND (reference sequence). Together with reference TRBV19 and TRBJ2-5, the CDR3 gives the full variable domain: DGGITQSPKYLFRKEGQNVTLSCEQNLNHDAMYWYRQDPGQGLRLIYYSQIVNDFQKGDIAEGYSVSREKKESFPLTVTSAQKNPTAFYLCASSRDGLQETQYFGPGTRLLVL.

Points on this clonotype: This clone may be a read error of a much larger clone one base away. The J gene is TRBJ1-5, the V gene TRBV4-1; the D is unclear. This CDR3 has 16 amino acids. Germline CDR1 reads MGHRA; CDR2 reads YSYEKL. The CDR3 loop reads CASSQEMVYSNQPKHF. CDR3 DNA: TGCGCCAGCAGCCAAGAGATGGTATATAGCAATCAGCCCAAGCATTTT.

About this clonotype: With a much larger clone just one base away, this may be a read error. The chain has TRBV24-1 and TRBJ2-3; TRBD2 might be the D (7 bases). Deletions cut 0 bases from V and 7 bases from J, with 16 bases between. CDR3 size: 16 residues. Germline V gene data show CDR1 as KGHDR and CDR2 as SFDVKD. The CDR3 is CATSDLRGGGGNTQYF. The CDR3 nucleotides are TGTGCCACCAGTGATTTGAGAGGGGGGGGAGGGAATACGCAGTATTTT.

This clonotype was counted many times. The rearrangement joins TRBV19 to TRBJ2-5; D is possibly TRBD1 or TRBD2 (5 bases each). CDR1 LNHDA and CDR2 SQIVND come from the germline V gene (reference sequence). The CDR3 totals 14 residues. V lost 7 bases to trimming and J lost 6 bases, with 18 bases between them. CDR3: CASTWGSRSKTQYF. CDR3 nucleotide sequence: TGTGCCAGTACCTGGGGGTCCAGGTCGAAGACCCAGTACTTC.